The 14 T cell receptor beta chains presented below share a single source sample, sequenced in a study of T cell responses to AZD1222 COVID-19 vaccine. TCRdb's table, derived via immunoSEQ multiplex PCR, lists solely in-frame clones and lacks some. The profile shows 100,000 to 150,000 clones, 90% of them singletons. Material: peripheral blood, obtained on day 0 of AZD1222 vaccination. Every receptor here comes from an adult in good health.

The chain recombines TRBV7-2 with TRBJ1-5; unclear D gene. With 3 bases removed from V and 0 bases from J, the gap between germline ends came to 3 bases. The length of the CDR3 is 13 residues. Germline V gene sequence: CDR1 SGHTA, CDR2 FQGNSA. In DNA, the CDR3 is TGTGCCAGCAGCTTCTATAGCAATCAGCCCCAGCATTTT. Its translation is CASSFYSNQPQHF.

The rearrangement joins TRBV10-3 to TRBJ1-3; 10 nucleotides align to TRBD1. CDR1 ENHRY and CDR2 SYGVKD come from the germline V gene. Unmatched junction bases numbered 5, after V lost 7 bases and J lost 8 bases. The CDR3 covers 13 residues. CDR3 DNA: TGTGCCATCAAGGGACAGGGGTTAGACACCATATATTTT. This sequence encodes CAIKGQGLDTIYF.

This clone was picked up one time. This chain connects TRBV7-8 to TRBJ1-5; D remains ambiguous. This CDR3 region has 15 residues. V was shortened by 2 bases and J by 3 bases, with 11 bases between the two germline ends. In germline, CDR1 is SGHVS, CDR2 FQNEAQ. The CDR3 DNA follows: TGTGCCAGCAGCTTATCCCCGGCGGCCAATCAGCCCCAGCATTTT. Its protein is CASSLSPAANQPQHF.

J is TRBJ1-6 and V is TRBV5-1; the D gene is possibly TRBD1 (6 bases). Trimming removed 0 bases at V and 0 bases at J, with 10 bases between. There are 17 residues in the CDR3. Looked up from germline, CDR1 is SGHRS and CDR2 is YFSETQ. The CDR3 DNA reads TGCGCCAGCAGCTTGGGACAGGCGAGCTCCTATAATTCACCCCTCCACTTT. Translation: CASSLGQASSYNSPLHF.

V gene TRBV19 combines with J gene TRBJ2-1; TRBD1 is a possible D gene (7 bases). Germline V lookup: CDR1 LNHDA, CDR2 SQIVND (reference sequence). This CDR3 has 12 residues. Trimming stripped 7 bases from V and 10 bases from J, with 14 bases between. CDR3 in DNA: TGTGCCAGTACCAGACTAGGGGGCGAGCAGTTCTTC. This encodes CASTRLGGEQFF.

The J gene is TRBJ2-7, the V gene TRBV27; a weak D match, TRBD1 (6 bases). V gave up 2 bases and J gave up 6 bases, with 11 bases separating them. Germline lookup yields CDR1 MNHEY and CDR2 SMNVEV (reference sequence). This CDR3 has 13 residues. The CDR3 protein is CASSLNRVGEQYF. The CDR3 DNA reads as TGTGCCAGCAGTTTAAACAGGGTGGGCGAGCAGTACTTC.

The chain uses TRBV5-4 and TRBJ2-5, with D possibly called TRBD1 or TRBD2 (6 bases each). The CDR3 covers 16 residues. V dropped 4 bases and J dropped 5 bases, with 21 bases sitting between them. Germline assignment: CDR1 SGHNT and CDR2 YYREEE (reference sequence). Here the CDR3 reads CASSHPGAGTGETQYF. CDR3 bases: TGTGCCAGCAGCCACCCGGGGGCGGGGACGGGGGAGACCCAGTACTTC.

This clone was counted between two and nine times. The chain links TRBV5-1 to TRBJ1-5; no reliable D call. V gave up 0 bases and J gave up 0 bases, with 4 bases separating them. The CDR3 has 14 amino acids. Per germline, CDR1 SGHRS and CDR2 YFSETQ. Here the CDR3 reads CASSLDSSNQPQHF. The CDR3 DNA is TGCGCCAGCAGCTTGGACAGTAGCAATCAGCCCCAGCATTTT. The full variable domain, with the rest looked up from reference TRBV5-1 and TRBJ1-5, is KAGVTQTPRYLIKTRGQQVTLSCSPISGHRSVSWYQQTPGQGLQFLFEYFSETQRNKGNFPGRFSGRQFSNSRSEMNVSTLELGDSALYLCASSLDSSNQPQHFGDGTRLSIL.

The J gene is TRBJ2-7, the V gene TRBV2; D may be TRBD1 (5 bases). Germline CDR1 and CDR2: SNHLY and FYNNEI. This CDR3 is 12 amino acids long. Trimming pared 6 bases from V and 3 bases from J, leaving 9 bases between. CDR3 sequence: CASRTEFYEQYF. The CDR3 DNA is TGTGCCAGCAGGACAGAATTCTACGAGCAGTACTTC.

The V gene is TRBV11-2, the J gene TRBJ1-2, with a tentative D call TRBD1 (5 bases). This CDR3 contains 14 residues. CDR1 SGHAT and CDR2 FQNNGV come from the germline V gene. Between the trimmed V and J ends, which lost 2 bases and 4 bases, there was a span of 11 bases. The CDR3 nucleotides are TGTGCCAGCAGCTTATCGGGGACGGGCTATGGCTACACCTTC. It translates to CASSLSGTGYGYTF.

The chain recombines TRBV5-4 with TRBJ2-3; D may be TRBD2 (5 bases). V lost 4 bases and J lost 5, with 11 bases in between. The CDR3 totals 13 residues. Germline CDR1 is SGHNT and CDR2 is YYREEE (reference sequence). DNA for the CDR3: TGTGCCAGCAGCCGTTGGGCGGGAGATACGCAGTATTTT. It codes for CASSRWAGDTQYF.

This chain joins TRBV6-6 and TRBJ1-1; D is uncertain. This CDR3 is 14 amino acids long. V shed 7 bases and J shed 0 bases, with 12 bases lying between them. Germline V gives CDR1 MNHNY, CDR2 SVGAGI (reference sequence). CDR3 coding DNA: TGTGCCAGCACCTGGGTTACCATGAACACTGAAGCTTTCTTT. Translated, it gives CASTWVTMNTEAFF.

This sequence joins TRBV27 and TRBJ1-1; TRBD1 is a possible D gene (6 bases). In germline, CDR1 is MNHEY, CDR2 SMNVEV (reference sequence). Deletions cut 2 bases from V and 3 bases from J, with 19 bases between. The CDR3 spans 17 residues. CDR3 in amino acids: CASSLGQGRVEDTEAFF. Here the CDR3 DNA reads TGTGCCAGCAGTTTAGGTCAGGGGCGGGTTGAGGACACTGAAGCTTTCTTT.

The CDR3 nucleotides read TGCGCCAGCAGGACCCCCCAGACCCAACTCAGCGAGCAGTACTTC. Its translation is CASRTPQTQLSEQYF. This rearrangement joins TRBV10-1 to TRBJ2-7, with D unclear. Per germline, CDR1 WNHNN and CDR2 SYGVQD (reference sequence). There are 15 residues in the CDR3. V was clipped by 6 bases and J by 6 bases, with 21 bases between them.